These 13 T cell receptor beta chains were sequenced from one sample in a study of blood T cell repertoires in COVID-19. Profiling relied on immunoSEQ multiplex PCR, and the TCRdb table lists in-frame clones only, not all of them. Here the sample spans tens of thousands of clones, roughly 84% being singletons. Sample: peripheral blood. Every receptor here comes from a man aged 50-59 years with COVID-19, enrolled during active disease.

The CDR3 reads CASSLDGVQPQHF. For the CDR3, the DNA is TGTGCCAGCAGCTTGGACGGGGTTCAGCCCCAGCATTTT. The chain carries TRBV5-4 and TRBJ1-5; D is unresolved. Trimming left V 0 bases short and J 6 bases short, with 7 bases between. CDR1 and CDR2 from the germline V gene are SGHNT and YYREEE (reference sequence). The CDR3 length is 13 residues.

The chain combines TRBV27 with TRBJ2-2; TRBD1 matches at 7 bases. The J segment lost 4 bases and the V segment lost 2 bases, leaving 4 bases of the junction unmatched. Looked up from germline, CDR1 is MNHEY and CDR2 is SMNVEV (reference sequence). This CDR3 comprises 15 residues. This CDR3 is CASSLAQGFTGELFF. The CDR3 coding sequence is TGTGCCAGCAGTTTAGCACAGGGGTTCACCGGGGAGCTGTTTTTT.

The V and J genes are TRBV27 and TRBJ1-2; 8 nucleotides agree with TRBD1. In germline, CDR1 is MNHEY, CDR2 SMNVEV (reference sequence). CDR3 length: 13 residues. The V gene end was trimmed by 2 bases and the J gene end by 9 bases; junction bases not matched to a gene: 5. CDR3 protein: CASSLDRGRSYTF. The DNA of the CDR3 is TGTGCCAGCAGTTTAGACAGGGGCAGGAGCTACACCTTC.

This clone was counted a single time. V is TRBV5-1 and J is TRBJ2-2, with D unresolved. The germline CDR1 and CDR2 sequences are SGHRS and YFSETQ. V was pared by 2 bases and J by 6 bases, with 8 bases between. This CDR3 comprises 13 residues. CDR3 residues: CASSLSVSGELFF. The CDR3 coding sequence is TGCGCCAGCAGCTTATCGGTCTCCGGGGAGCTGTTTTTT.

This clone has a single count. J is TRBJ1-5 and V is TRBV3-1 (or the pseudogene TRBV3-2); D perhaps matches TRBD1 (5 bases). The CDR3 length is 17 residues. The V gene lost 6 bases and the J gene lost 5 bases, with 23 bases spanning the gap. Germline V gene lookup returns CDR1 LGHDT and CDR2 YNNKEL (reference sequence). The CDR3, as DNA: TGTGCCAGCAGTCAATATCGTGGGGGGAGGACGGATCAGCCCCAGCATTTT. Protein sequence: CASSQYRGGRTDQPQHF.

The chain's CDR3 is CASSLDTQETQYF. The DNA of the CDR3 is TGTGCCAGCAGCTTGGACACACAAGAGACCCAGTACTTC. The chain employs TRBV13 and TRBJ2-5, with a weak D call TRBD1 (5 bases). This CDR3 is built from 13 residues. Trimming took off 3 bases at V and 2 bases at J, with 7 bases between the two ends. Germline V lookup: CDR1 PRHDT, CDR2 FYEKMQ (reference sequence).

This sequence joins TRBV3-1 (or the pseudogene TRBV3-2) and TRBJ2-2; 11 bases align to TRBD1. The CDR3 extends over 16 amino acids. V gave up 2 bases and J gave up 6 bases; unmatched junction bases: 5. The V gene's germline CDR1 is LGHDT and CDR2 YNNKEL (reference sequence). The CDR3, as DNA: TGTGCCAGCAGCCAAAGGACAGGGGGCACCTCCGGGGAGCTGTTTTTT. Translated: CASSQRTGGTSGELFF.

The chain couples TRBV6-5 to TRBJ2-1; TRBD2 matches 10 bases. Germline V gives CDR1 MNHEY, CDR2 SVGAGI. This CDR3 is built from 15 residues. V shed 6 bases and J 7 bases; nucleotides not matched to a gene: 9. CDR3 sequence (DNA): TGTGCCAGCAGGCAAACTAGCGGGATAGGGAATGAGCAGTTCTTC. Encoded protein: CASRQTSGIGNEQFF.

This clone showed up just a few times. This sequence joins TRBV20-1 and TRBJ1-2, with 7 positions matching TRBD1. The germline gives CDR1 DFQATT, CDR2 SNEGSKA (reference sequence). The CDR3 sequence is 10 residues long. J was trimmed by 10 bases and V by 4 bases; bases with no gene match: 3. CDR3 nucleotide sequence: TGCAGTGCTATAGGGACAGCCTACACCTTC. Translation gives CSAIGTAYTF.

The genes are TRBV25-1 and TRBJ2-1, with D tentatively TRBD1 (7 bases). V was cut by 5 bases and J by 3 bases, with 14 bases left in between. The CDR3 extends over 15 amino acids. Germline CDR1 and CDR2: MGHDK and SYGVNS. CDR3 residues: CASSPRQGGYNEQFF. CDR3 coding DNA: TGTGCCAGCAGTCCCCGCCAGGGGGGCTACAATGAGCAGTTCTTC.

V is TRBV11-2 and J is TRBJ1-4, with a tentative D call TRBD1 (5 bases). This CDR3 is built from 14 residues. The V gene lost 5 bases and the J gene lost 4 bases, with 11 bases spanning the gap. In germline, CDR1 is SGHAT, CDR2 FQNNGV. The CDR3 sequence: CASSPTGGNEKLFF. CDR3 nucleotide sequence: TGTGCCAGCAGCCCCACCGGGGGTAATGAAAAACTGTTTTTT.

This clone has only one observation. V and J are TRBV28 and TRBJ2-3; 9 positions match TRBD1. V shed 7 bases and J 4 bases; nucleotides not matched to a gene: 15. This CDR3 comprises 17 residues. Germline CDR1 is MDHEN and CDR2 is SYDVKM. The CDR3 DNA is TGTGCCAGCAACCCCTTCCGAGGGACAGGGTCCGCAGATACGCAGTATTTT. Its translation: CASNPFRGTGSADTQYF.

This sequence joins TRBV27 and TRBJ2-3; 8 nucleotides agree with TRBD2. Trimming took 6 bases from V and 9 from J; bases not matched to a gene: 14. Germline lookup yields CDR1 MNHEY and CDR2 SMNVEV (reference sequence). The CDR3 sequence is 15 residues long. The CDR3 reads CASSPAGSGRGTQYF. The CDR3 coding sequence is TGTGCCAGCAGCCCGGCAGGGTCCGGGAGGGGGACGCAGTATTTT.